The rows below give T cell receptor beta chains drawn from one sample of a study of cytomegalovirus exposure and HLA in healthy donors. Measured with immunoSEQ multiplex PCR; TCRdb has only the in-frame clones, and not every one. The sample yields about 190,000 clones, around 75% seen once. Sample: PBMCs. The receptors were sampled from a woman aged 25 to 39 in good health and CMV-seronegative. Both conserved end residues are part of each CDR3. D genes are given only for firm matches. A clone size is listed for some rows: how often the clone was seen (once, few, many), or a class if it is expanded.

once	.	TRBV2	TRBJ1-4	CASSGRGTTNEKLFF	TGTGCCAGCAGTGGAAGGGGAACGACTAATGAAAAACTGTTTTTT
.	.	TRBV18	TRBJ1-2	CASSPDSEGNYGYTF	TGTGCCAGCTCACCCGACAGCGAAGGGAACTATGGCTACACCTTC
.	.	TRBV4-3	TRBJ1-1	CASSQDRGNTEAFF	TGCGCCAGCAGCCAAGACAGGGGGAACACTGAAGCTTTCTTT
.	TRBD1	TRBV5-1	TRBJ2-5	CASGGTGGMETQYF	TGCGCCAGCGGGGGTACAGGGGGGATGGAGACCCAGTACTTC
medium-sized	TRBD2	TRBV6-1	TRBJ2-7	CASSGGVGGTYEQYF	TGTGCCAGCAGTGGAGGGGTCGGGGGGACCTACGAGCAGTACTTC
.	TRBD1	TRBV5-6	TRBJ1-1	CASSLANRGNSEAFF	TGTGCCAGCAGCTTGGCAAACAGGGGGAACAGTGAAGCTTTCTTT
.	.	TRBV5-1	TRBJ2-5	CASSLTGYLETQYF	TGCGCCAGCAGCTTGACAGGGTATTTAGAGACCCAGTACTTC
few	TRBD2	TRBV6-4	TRBJ2-3	CASSTSGSTDTQYF	TGTGCCAGCAGTACTAGCGGGAGCACAGATACGCAGTATTTT
once	TRBD2	TRBV27	TRBJ2-7	CASRGGYEQYF	TGTGCCAGCCGGGGGGGATACGAGCAGTACTTC
few	TRBD1	TRBV18	TRBJ1-6	CASTTRDRGFDSPLHF	TGTGCCAGCACGACAAGGGACAGGGGATTTGATTCACCCCTCCACTTT
few	TRBD2	TRBV25-1	TRBJ2-1	CASSRAGGSYNEQFF	TGTGCCAGCAGTAGGGCGGGAGGTTCCTACAATGAGCAGTTCTTC
.	.	TRBV27	TRBJ2-7	CASSRTGSFVQYF	TGTGCCAGCAGCCGTACGGGATCCTTCGTGCAGTACTTC
.	.	TRBV18	TRBJ1-1	CASSPEGTEAFF	TGTGCCAGCTCACCGGAGGGCACTGAAGCTTTCTTT
.	TRBD1	TRBV27	TRBJ1-2	CASSLFGGQPASSNYGYTF	TGTGCCAGCAGTTTATTTGGGGGACAGCCTGCCTCTTCTAACTATGGCTACACCTTC
once	TRBD1	TRBV5-1	TRBJ1-1	CASSLGQGFTEAFF	TGCGCCAGCAGCTTGGGACAGGGATTCACTGAAGCTTTCTTT
.	.	TRBV5-4	TRBJ1-1	CASSTVNTEAFF	TGTGCCAGTTCCACAGTTAACACTGAAGCTTTCTTT
.	.	TRBV9	TRBJ2-5	CASSVAPRGQETQYF	TGTGCCAGCAGCGTAGCTCCGCGGGGCCAAGAGACCCAGTACTTC
.	TRBD2	TRBV29-1	TRBJ2-1	CSVKKTSGSLAEQFF	TGCAGCGTGAAGAAGACTAGCGGGAGCCTGGCTGAGCAGTTCTTC
.	.	TRBV25-1	TRBJ1-1	CASSDEGGVGTEAFF	TGTGCCAGCAGTGACGAGGGGGGGGTTGGGACTGAAGCTTTCTTT
few	TRBD1	TRBV5-1	TRBJ2-7	CASSLPGQGRLCEQYF	TGCGCCAGTTCACTTCCAGGACAGGGGCGGCTCTGCGAGCAGTACTTC
few	.	TRBV7-8	TRBJ2-2	CASAPARTGELFF	TGTGCCAGCGCTCCGGCGCGGACCGGGGAGCTGTTTTTT
.	.	TRBV7-2	TRBJ2-2	CATQGGNGGTGELFF	TGTGCCACTCAAGGAGGCAACGGAGGGACCGGGGAGCTGTTTTTT
.	TRBD1	TRBV19	TRBJ1-1	CASNPGQVLNTEAFF	TGTGCCAGTAACCCGGGACAGGTTTTGAACACTGAAGCTTTCTTT
.	.	TRBV5-6	TRBJ2-3	CASSLVRSGTQYF	TGTGCCAGCAGCTTGGTCCGGTCCGGTACGCAGTATTTT
.	TRBD2	TRBV5-1	TRBJ2-1	CASSNPGLATNEQFF	TGCGCCAGCAGCAATCCGGGACTAGCAACGAATGAGCAGTTCTTC
.	.	TRBV21-1	TRBJ2-7	CASSKALPGPRLIYEQYF	TGTGCCAGCAGCAAAGCGCTTCCCGGGCCACGACTAATCTACGAGCAGTACTTC
.	TRBD1	TRBV7-2	TRBJ2-5	CASSAWTGWQETQYF	TGTGCCAGCAGCGCGTGGACAGGGTGGCAAGAGACCCAGTACTTC
.	TRBD2	TRBV7-2	TRBJ2-1	CASSLVIAGGNEQFF	TGTGCCAGCAGCTTAGTAATAGCGGGAGGTAATGAGCAGTTCTTC
.	.	TRBV5-4	TRBJ1-1	CASKGGINEAFF	TGTGCCAGCAAGGGAGGTATAAATGAGGCTTTCTTT
.	.	TRBV7-8	TRBJ2-1	CASSLRGGAVNEQFF	TGTGCCAGCAGCTTGAGGGGGGGTGCGGTCAATGAGCAGTTCTTC
few	TRBD1	TRBV9	TRBJ2-3	CASSVGTGEGTDTQYF	TGTGCCAGCAGCGTGGGGACAGGGGAGGGCACAGATACGCAGTATTTT
.	.	TRBV6-1	TRBJ1-6	CASTEAVRNSPLHF	TGTGCCAGCACAGAGGCCGTCCGAAATTCACCCCTCCACTTT
.	.	TRBV11-3	TRBJ2-5	CASSLGVSIAETQYF	TGTGCCAGCAGCTTAGGTGTCAGCATAGCAGAGACCCAGTACTTC
few	.	TRBV2	TRBJ2-5	CASSEAGATQYF	TGTGCCAGCAGTGAAGCCGGAGCGACCCAGTACTTC
.	TRBD1	TRBV7-9	TRBJ1-3	CSSSSWTGLDPDTIYF	TGTTCCAGCAGCTCCTGGACAGGGTTGGACCCGGACACCATATATTTT
.	TRBD2	TRBV27	TRBJ2-7	CASRGTSGSAEQYF	TGTGCCAGCAGGGGGACTAGCGGGAGTGCCGAGCAGTACTTC
.	.	TRBV4-1	TRBJ1-1	CASSTSDTPGMNTEAFF	TGCGCCAGCAGCACCTCGGACACGCCAGGCATGAACACTGAAGCTTTCTTT
.	TRBD2	TRBV7-9	TRBJ2-3	CASKRESTDTQYF	TGTGCCAGCAAGCGGGAAAGCACAGATACGCAGTATTTT
.	.	TRBV19	TRBJ2-3	CASRGHTTDTQYF	TGTGCCAGTAGGGGACACACCACAGATACGCAGTATTTT
.	.	TRBV11-2	TRBJ2-1	CASSRKGLAIYNEQFF	TGTGCCAGCAGCCGAAAGGGACTTGCCATCTACAATGAGCAGTTCTTC
.	.	TRBV18	TRBJ2-7	CASSPLQGGSYEQYF	TGTGCCAGCTCACCACTCCAGGGGGGCTCCTACGAGCAGTACTTC
few	.	TRBV4-3	TRBJ1-6	CASSQVLNSPLHF	TGCGCCAGCAGCCAAGTACTTAATTCACCCCTCCACTTT
.	.	TRBV7-9	TRBJ1-2	CASSLERVGGYTF	TGTGCCAGCAGCTTAGAGAGGGTGGGAGGCTACACCTTC
few	.	TRBV5-1	TRBJ2-6	CASSDGQFSGANVLTF	TGCGCCAGCAGCGACGGACAGTTCTCTGGGGCCAACGTCCTGACTTTC
.	.	TRBV27	TRBJ1-1	CASSIDQGREAFF	TGTGCCAGCAGTATCGATCAGGGGCGTGAAGCTTTCTTT
.	TRBD2	TRBV4-3	TRBJ2-7	CASSQEKLAGVHEQYF	TGCGCCAGCAGCCAAGAGAAACTAGCGGGAGTTCACGAGCAGTACTTC
.	.	TRBV18	TRBJ2-2	CASSLDYSGSNTGELFF	TGTGCCAGCTCACTTGACTATAGCGGTTCGAACACCGGGGAGCTGTTTTTT
once	TRBD1	TRBV19	TRBJ1-1	CASRPPRGNRGSAFF	TGTGCCAGTAGACCCCCCAGGGGGAACAGGGGCTCGGCTTTCTTT
.	.	TRBV10-3	TRBJ2-7	CAISESSFGYEQYF	TGTGCCATCAGTGAGAGTAGTTTCGGCTACGAGCAGTACTTC
few	TRBD2	TRBV27	TRBJ2-1	CASSSGTNYNEQFF	TGTGCCAGCAGTTCCGGGACTAACTACAATGAGCAGTTCTTC
once	TRBD1	TRBV19	TRBJ1-1	CASSTLDRAPEAFF	TGTGCCAGTAGTACCCTAGACAGGGCCCCTGAAGCTTTCTTT
.	.	TRBV27	TRBJ1-1	CASSMSKMNTEAFF	TGTGCCAGCAGCATGAGTAAAATGAACACTGAAGCTTTCTTT
.	TRBD2	TRBV5-1	TRBJ2-5	CASRRGDLLPLQETQYF	TGCGCCAGCAGACGGGGGGATCTACTTCCTCTCCAAGAGACCCAGTACTTC
few	.	TRBV6-1	TRBJ1-5	CASAQGWNQPQHF	TGTGCCAGCGCCCAGGGGTGGAATCAGCCCCAGCATTTT